What follows describes a single T cell receptor beta chain. Its target is unknown. The junction differs from germline at one of its ends, possibly a read error. This sample was taken from a study of identical twins. TCRdb processed the 5' RACE reads anew with MiXCR; each CDR3 protein has one entry. The sample contains roughly 630,000 distinct CDR3 sequences, under 8.5% of which appear only once. Study-wide findings and caveats: The more abundant beta clonotypes in cord blood had fewer insertions, and memory repertoires did not show this. The same donors were not followed; conclusions instead depended on cross-sectional statistical analysis.

This CDR3 is 14 amino acids long. The same sample was also used in a study of yellow fever vaccine responses in identical twins.

This sequence joins TRBV12-3 or TRBV12-4 and TRBJ2-1; D gene ambiguous. This TCR was sampled from a woman aged 18-30 years in good health. Material for sequencing was PBMCs. CDR3 protein: CASSLAGSYNDQFF. The CDR3 bases are TGTGCCAGCAGTTTAGCGGGAAGCTACAATGATCAGTTCTTC.